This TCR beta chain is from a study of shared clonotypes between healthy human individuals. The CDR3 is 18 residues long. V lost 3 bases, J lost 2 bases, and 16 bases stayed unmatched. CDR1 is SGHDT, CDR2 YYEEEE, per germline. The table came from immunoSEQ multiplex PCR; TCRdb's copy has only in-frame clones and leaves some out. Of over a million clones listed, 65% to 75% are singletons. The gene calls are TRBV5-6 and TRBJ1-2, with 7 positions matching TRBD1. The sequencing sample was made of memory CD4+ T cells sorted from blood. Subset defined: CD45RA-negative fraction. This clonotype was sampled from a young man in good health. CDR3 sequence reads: CASSSRDSARWGNYGYTF. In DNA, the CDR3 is TGTGCCAGCAGCTCCCGGGACAGTGCCCGATGGGGCAACTATGGCTACACCTTC.